The rows below give T cell receptor beta chains drawn from one sample of a study of beta chain features in type 1 diabetes. TCRdb's copy holds only in-frame clones and misses some; the assay was immunoSEQ multiplex PCR. The sample lists 200,000 to 250,000 clones, about 14% seen once, with around 0.026% in the top ten. The sample taken for sequencing was naive CD4+ T cells from blood. The receptors come from a woman in her forties in good health. Each CDR3 is given with its conserved first and last residue. Each record gives: J gene, D gene, V gene, CDR3 protein. The D gene is left open where the match is weak.

j_call: TRBJ2-7
d_call: TRBD1
v_call: TRBV18
cdr3_aa: CASSPSRDRGYEQYF

j_call: TRBJ1-2
d_call: TRBD1
v_call: TRBV4-3
cdr3_aa: CASSQVGTGGEDYTF

j_call: TRBJ1-6
d_call: TRBD1
v_call: TRBV6-1
cdr3_aa: CASTETGNNSPLHF

j_call: TRBJ2-3
d_call: TRBD1
v_call: TRBV19
cdr3_aa: CASSDTGQGGDTQYF

j_call: TRBJ1-4
d_call: -
v_call: TRBV7-8
cdr3_aa: CASSPGVATNEKLFF

j_call: TRBJ2-7
d_call: TRBD1
v_call: TRBV6-5
cdr3_aa: CATAGGREQYF

j_call: TRBJ1-4
d_call: -
v_call: TRBV29-1
cdr3_aa: CSVEYGAHKKLFF

j_call: TRBJ1-2
d_call: TRBD1
v_call: TRBV19
cdr3_aa: CASSFTPSGGVYGYTF

j_call: TRBJ2-3
d_call: -
v_call: TRBV11-2
cdr3_aa: CASSLAWQRTQYF

j_call: TRBJ1-6
d_call: -
v_call: TRBV6-5
cdr3_aa: CASSYSADPLPSPLHF

j_call: TRBJ2-1
d_call: TRBD2
v_call: TRBV19
cdr3_aa: CASSRLANNEQFF

j_call: TRBJ2-7
d_call: TRBD1
v_call: TRBV7-6
cdr3_aa: CASSTGVGYEQYF

j_call: TRBJ1-1
d_call: -
v_call: TRBV11-2
cdr3_aa: CASSRQQGATEAFF

j_call: TRBJ2-1
d_call: -
v_call: TRBV19
cdr3_aa: CASRWGGGNEQFF

j_call: TRBJ2-3
d_call: TRBD1
v_call: TRBV12-5
cdr3_aa: CASGSRGGSTDTQYF

j_call: TRBJ2-2
d_call: TRBD2
v_call: TRBV15
cdr3_aa: CATSRGTSGGIRPGELFF

j_call: TRBJ1-4
d_call: TRBD1
v_call: TRBV27
cdr3_aa: CASSFKRTGGEKLFF

j_call: TRBJ1-2
d_call: TRBD1
v_call: TRBV7-8
cdr3_aa: CASSPQDRAYGYTF

j_call: TRBJ2-5
d_call: TRBD2
v_call: TRBV9
cdr3_aa: CASSVASFLVAGSQTQYF

j_call: TRBJ1-1
d_call: -
v_call: TRBV10-3
cdr3_aa: CAASRGRDTEAFF

j_call: TRBJ1-2
d_call: TRBD1
v_call: TRBV19
cdr3_aa: CASSTRQGSYTF

j_call: TRBJ1-4
d_call: TRBD1
v_call: TRBV2
cdr3_aa: CATAGGVKLFF

j_call: TRBJ2-1
d_call: -
v_call: TRBV18
cdr3_aa: CASSPLTESEQFF

j_call: TRBJ2-7
d_call: -
v_call: TRBV11-2
cdr3_aa: CASSLILSSYEQYF

j_call: TRBJ2-3
d_call: -
v_call: TRBV6-1
cdr3_aa: CASSGRTVSTDTQYF

j_call: TRBJ1-2
d_call: TRBD1
v_call: TRBV6-5
cdr3_aa: CASSYSGQPYGYTF

j_call: TRBJ2-5
d_call: TRBD2
v_call: TRBV4-3
cdr3_aa: CASSQDFPAGGRGETQYF

j_call: TRBJ2-4
d_call: -
v_call: TRBV28
cdr3_aa: CASSFQGGAKNIQYF

j_call: TRBJ2-6
d_call: -
v_call: TRBV7-2
cdr3_aa: CASSLGLGGAPGANVLTF

j_call: TRBJ1-2
d_call: -
v_call: TRBV27
cdr3_aa: CASSFSGSNYGYTF

j_call: TRBJ1-2
d_call: TRBD1
v_call: TRBV18
cdr3_aa: CASSPDRGWYGYTF

j_call: TRBJ2-3
d_call: -
v_call: TRBV19
cdr3_aa: CASSTAQGLDTQYF

j_call: TRBJ2-5
d_call: -
v_call: TRBV2
cdr3_aa: CASVRDSQETQYF

j_call: TRBJ1-2
d_call: -
v_call: TRBV16
cdr3_aa: CASSPLNRGTYGYTF

j_call: TRBJ2-5
d_call: TRBD2
v_call: TRBV7-2
cdr3_aa: CASSLVSGLALQETQYF

j_call: TRBJ1-6
d_call: -
v_call: TRBV19
cdr3_aa: CASSIEGASPNSPLHF

j_call: TRBJ2-3
d_call: -
v_call: TRBV4-2
cdr3_aa: CASSQASLDTQYF

j_call: TRBJ2-5
d_call: TRBD1
v_call: TRBV19
cdr3_aa: CASRQNTGTGGEETQYF

j_call: TRBJ2-3
d_call: TRBD2
v_call: TRBV5-1
cdr3_aa: CASSKTSGSDTQYF

j_call: TRBJ1-4
d_call: TRBD1
v_call: TRBV7-2
cdr3_aa: CASRTGTGVPGELFF

j_call: TRBJ2-3
d_call: -
v_call: TRBV18
cdr3_aa: CASSPARGNADTQYF

j_call: TRBJ2-7
d_call: -
v_call: TRBV6-5
cdr3_aa: CASRLGINLGYEQYF

j_call: TRBJ1-1
d_call: -
v_call: TRBV19
cdr3_aa: CASSSDRTNTEAFF

j_call: TRBJ1-2
d_call: TRBD1
v_call: TRBV4-1
cdr3_aa: CASSQEVRRGRTHGYTF

j_call: TRBJ2-5
d_call: TRBD2
v_call: TRBV7-2
cdr3_aa: CASSPTWGGETQYF

j_call: TRBJ2-7
d_call: TRBD2
v_call: TRBV7-2
cdr3_aa: CASSPTSGALYEQYF

j_call: TRBJ2-3
d_call: -
v_call: TRBV29-1
cdr3_aa: CSVSPRSPDTQYF

j_call: TRBJ2-2
d_call: TRBD2
v_call: TRBV9
cdr3_aa: CASSVGGGNTGELFF